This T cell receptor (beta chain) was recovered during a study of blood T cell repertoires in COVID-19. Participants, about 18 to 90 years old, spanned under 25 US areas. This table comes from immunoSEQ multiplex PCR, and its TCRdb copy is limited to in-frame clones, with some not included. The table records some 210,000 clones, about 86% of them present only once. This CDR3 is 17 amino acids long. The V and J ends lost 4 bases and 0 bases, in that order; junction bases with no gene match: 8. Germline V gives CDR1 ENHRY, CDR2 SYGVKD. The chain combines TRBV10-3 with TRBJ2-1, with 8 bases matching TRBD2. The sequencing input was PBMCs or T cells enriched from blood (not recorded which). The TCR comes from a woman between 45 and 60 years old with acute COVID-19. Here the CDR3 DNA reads TGTGCCATCAGTGGTATGGCGGGGGGAAGCTCCTACAATGAGCAGTTCTTC. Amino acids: CAISGMAGGSSYNEQFF.